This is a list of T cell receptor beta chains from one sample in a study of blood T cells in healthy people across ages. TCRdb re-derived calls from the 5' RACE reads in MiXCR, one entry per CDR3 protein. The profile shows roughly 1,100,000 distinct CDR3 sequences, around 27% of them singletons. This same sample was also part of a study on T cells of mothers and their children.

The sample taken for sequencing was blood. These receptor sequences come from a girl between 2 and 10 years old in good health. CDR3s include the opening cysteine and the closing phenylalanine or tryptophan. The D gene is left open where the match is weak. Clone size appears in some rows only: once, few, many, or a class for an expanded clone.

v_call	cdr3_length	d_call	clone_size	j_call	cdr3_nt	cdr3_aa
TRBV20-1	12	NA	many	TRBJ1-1	TGCAGTGCTAGAGATGGACAGACTGAAGCTTTCTTT	CSARDGQTEAFF
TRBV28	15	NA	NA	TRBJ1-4	TGTGCCAGCAGTCCCCCGGTCGGGGGGGATGAAAAACTGTTTTTT	CASSPPVGGDEKLFF
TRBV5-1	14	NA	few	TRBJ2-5	TGCGCCAGCAGCTTGGAAAGCGCGCAAGAGACCCAGTACTTC	CASSLESAQETQYF
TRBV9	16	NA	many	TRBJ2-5	TGTGCCAGCAGCGTAGCGGGCTTTGGGGACCAAGAGACCCAGTACTTC	CASSVAGFGDQETQYF
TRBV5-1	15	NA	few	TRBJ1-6	TGCGCCAGCAGCTTGGCCGGACCGCCAAATTCACCCCTCCACTTT	CASSLAGPPNSPLHF
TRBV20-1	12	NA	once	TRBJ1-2	TGCAGTGGATGGGGGGGTAGCCAAGGCTACACCTTC	CSGWGGSQGYTF
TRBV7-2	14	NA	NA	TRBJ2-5	TGTGCCAGCAGCTTACTGGACGGAAAAGAGACCCAGTACTTC	CASSLLDGKETQYF
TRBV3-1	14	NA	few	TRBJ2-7	TGTGCCAGCAGCTCAACAGGGATTCTCGGGGAGCAGTACTTC	CASSSTGILGEQYF
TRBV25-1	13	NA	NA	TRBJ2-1	TGTGCCAGCACTTTAGGACAGACAAATGAGCAGTTCTTC	CASTLGQTNEQFF
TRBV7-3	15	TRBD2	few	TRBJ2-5	TGTGCCAGCAGCCCTGGACTAGCGGGAATAGAGACCCAGTACTTC	CASSPGLAGIETQYF
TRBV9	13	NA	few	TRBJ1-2	TGTGCCAGCAGCGTAGGAGACAACTATGGCTACACCTTC	CASSVGDNYGYTF
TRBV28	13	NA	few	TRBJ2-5	TGTGCCAGCAGTGTCGCCGGGTTCGAAGAGCAGTACTTC	CASSVAGFEEQYF
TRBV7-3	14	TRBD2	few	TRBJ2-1	TGTGCCAGCAGCGAATTCAGCGGGGGGAATGAGCAGTTCTTC	CASSEFSGGNEQFF
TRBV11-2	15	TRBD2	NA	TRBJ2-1	TGTGCCAGCAGCTTAGGTAGTAGCGGGAGCAATGAGCAGTTCTTC	CASSLGSSGSNEQFF
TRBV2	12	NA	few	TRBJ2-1	TGTGCCAGCACCCCTCCCGGCAATGAGCAGTTCTTC	CASTPPGNEQFF
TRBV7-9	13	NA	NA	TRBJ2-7	TGTGCCAGCCGGCGGGACCCGAGGGACGAGCAGTACTTC	CASRRDPRDEQYF
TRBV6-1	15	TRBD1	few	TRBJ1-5	TGTGCCAGCAGTGAATTGAGCAGGGGGAGGCAGCCCCAGCATTTT	CASSELSRGRQPQHF
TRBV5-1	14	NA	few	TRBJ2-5	TGCGCCAGCAGCTTGGACAGGCCGTGGGAGACCCAGTACTTC	CASSLDRPWETQYF
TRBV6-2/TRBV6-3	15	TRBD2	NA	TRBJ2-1	TGTGCCAGCAGAAAAAAAGGACTAGCGGGAGACGAGCAGTTCTTC	CASRKKGLAGDEQFF
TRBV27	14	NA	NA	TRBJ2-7	TGTGCCGGCAGCCCAGGGTCGGGCATCTACGAGCAGTACTTC	CAGSPGSGIYEQYF
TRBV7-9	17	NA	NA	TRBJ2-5	TGTGCCAGCAGCTTCCCGTCGCGACAGGAGTTAGAAGAGACCCAGTACTTC	CASSFPSRQELEETQYF
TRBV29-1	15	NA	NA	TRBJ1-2	TGCAGCGTTGATAGACCGTTGTCGGGTAACTATGGCTACACCTTC	CSVDRPLSGNYGYTF
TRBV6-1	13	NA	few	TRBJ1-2	TGTGCCAGCAGTTTATCAGGGGCGGGTGGCTACACCTTC	CASSLSGAGGYTF
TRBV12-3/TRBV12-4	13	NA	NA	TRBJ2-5	TGTGCCAGCAGCACCACCAAGCGGGAGACCCAGTACTTC	CASSTTKRETQYF
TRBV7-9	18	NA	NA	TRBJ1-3	TGTGCCAGCAGCCCCAACGGCCACAGGGCCCCCTCTGGAAACACCATATATTTT	CASSPNGHRAPSGNTIYF
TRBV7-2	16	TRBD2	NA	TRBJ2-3	TGTGCCAGCAGCTTTACTAGCGGGGGGGCCTTAGATACGCAGTATTTT	CASSFTSGGALDTQYF
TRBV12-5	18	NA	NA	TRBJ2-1	TGTGCTAGTGGTTTGGTACCCTTTTCCGGGGGGCTAAACAATGAGCAGTTCTTC	CASGLVPFSGGLNNEQFF
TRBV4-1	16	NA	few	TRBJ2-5	TGCGCCAGCAGCCTGTCGACCGGATCTAGGGAAGAGACTCAGTACTTC	CASSLSTGSREETQYF
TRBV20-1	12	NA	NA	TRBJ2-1	TGCAGTGCTAGAGATGAAGTGAATGAGCAGTTCTTC	CSARDEVNEQFF
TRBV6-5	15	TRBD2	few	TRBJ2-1	TGTGCCAGCAGTCAACTAGCGGGAGGACCTCGGGAGCAGTTCTTC	CASSQLAGGPREQFF
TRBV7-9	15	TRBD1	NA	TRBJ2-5	TGTGCCAGCAGCTTAGTCGGGACAGGGAAAGAGACCCAGTACTTC	CASSLVGTGKETQYF
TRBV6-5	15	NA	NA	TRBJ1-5	TGTGCCAGCAGTTACGGGAACAGGGCCAGAGAGCCCCAGCATTTT	CASSYGNRAREPQHF